Below, 5 T cell receptor beta chains from the same sample are listed, as sequenced in a study of cytomegalovirus exposure and HLA in healthy donors (dated by TCRdb to 2016 to 2017). The library was generated by the immunoSEQ multiplex PCR assay. For the multiplex PCR, a mixture combining 60 forward primers for TCR Vbeta segments and 13 reverse primers for TCR Jbeta segments was used. This immuneACCESS table, as held by TCRdb, lists in-frame sequences with V and J called but not all clones. Of the missing ones, under half trace to an unresolved V gene in checked studies; the others have no known cause. The sample includes 74,000 or so clones, with 65% to 70% observed a single time. The ten largest clones capture approximately 2% of the sample. The sample was PBMCs. The receptors were gathered from a woman in her twenties or thirties in good health and CMV-seronegative.

This clone was found a few times. The gene calls are TRBV4-3 and TRBJ2-3; a possible D gene is TRBD2 (6 bases). V was pared by 1 base and J by 2 bases, with 10 bases between. Germline values: CDR1 LGHNA, CDR2 YSLEER. This CDR3 has 15 amino acids. The CDR3 DNA reads TGCGCCAGCAGCCAAGTTGGGGGGATCACAGATACGCAGTATTTT. Its translation is CASSQVGGITDTQYF.

This chain connects TRBV5-4 to TRBJ2-3; D not resolved. This CDR3 has 17 residues. CDR1 is SGHNT, CDR2 YYREEE, per germline (reference sequence). The V end was cut by 0 bases, the J end by 3 bases, with 17 bases between. CDR3 amino acids: CASSLEAAAVVTDTQYF. The CDR3 bases are TGTGCCAGCAGCTTGGAGGCTGCGGCCGTTGTTACAGATACGCAGTATTTT. Filled out from reference TRBV5-4 and TRBJ2-3, the complete variable domain reads ETGVTQSPTHLIKTRGQQVTLRCSSQSGHNTVSWYQQALGQGPQFIFQYYREEENGRGNFPPRFSGLQFPNYSSELNVNALELDDSALYLCASSLEAAAVVTDTQYFGPGTRLTVL.

V is TRBV28 and J is TRBJ2-5; 10 positions match TRBD2. Trimming removed 5 bases from V and 5 bases from J; junction bases left unmatched: 14. CDR3 length: 17 amino acids. From germline, CDR1 is MDHEN and CDR2 SYDVKM. DNA for the CDR3: TGTGCCAGCAGTATATCCTCCCCAGCGGGGGGGCCGGAGACCCAGTACTTC. It encodes CASSISSPAGGPETQYF.

This clone was seen only a few times. The rearrangement joins TRBV18 to TRBJ2-7; weak D call: TRBD1 (6 bases). V was trimmed by 3 bases and J by 4 bases, leaving 13 bases between them. This CDR3 is 14 amino acids long. Looked up from germline, CDR1 is KGHSH and CDR2 is LQKENI. DNA for the CDR3: TGTGCCAGCTCACCTCAAAGGACAGAATACGAGCAGTACTTC. Protein sequence: CASSPQRTEYEQYF.

The V call is TRBV27, the J call TRBJ2-7, with 8 nucleotides matching TRBD1. The CDR3 extends over 14 amino acids. CDR1 is MNHEY, CDR2 SMNVEV, per germline (reference sequence). After removal of 7 bases from V and 2 bases from J, the junction contained 7 bases not matched to a gene. The CDR3 region is CASIRTGSPYEQYF. In DNA form, the CDR3 reads TGTGCCAGCATCCGGACAGGGAGCCCCTACGAGCAGTACTTC.